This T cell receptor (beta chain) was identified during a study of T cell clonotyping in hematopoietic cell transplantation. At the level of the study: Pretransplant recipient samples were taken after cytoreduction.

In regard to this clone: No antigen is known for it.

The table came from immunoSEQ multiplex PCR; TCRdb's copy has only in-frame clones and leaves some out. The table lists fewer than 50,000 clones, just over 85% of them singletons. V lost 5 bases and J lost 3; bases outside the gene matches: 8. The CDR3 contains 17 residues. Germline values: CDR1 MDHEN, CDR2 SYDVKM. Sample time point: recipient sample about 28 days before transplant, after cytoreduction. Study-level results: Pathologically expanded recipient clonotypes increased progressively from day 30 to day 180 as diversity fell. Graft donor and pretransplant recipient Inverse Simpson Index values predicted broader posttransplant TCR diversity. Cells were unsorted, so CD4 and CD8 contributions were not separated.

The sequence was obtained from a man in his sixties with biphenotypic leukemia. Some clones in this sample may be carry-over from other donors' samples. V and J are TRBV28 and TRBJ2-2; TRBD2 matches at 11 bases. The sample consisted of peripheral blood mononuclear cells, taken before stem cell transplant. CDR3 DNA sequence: TGTGCCAGCAGTGCGCAACTAGCGGGAGTTGACACCGGGGAGCTGTTTTTT. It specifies CASSAQLAGVDTGELFF.